What follows describes a single T cell receptor (beta chain). Sequencing used immunoSEQ multiplex PCR; TCRdb keeps in-frame clones, though not all of them. This table has some 120,000 clones, 65% to 85% appearing once. The data belong to a study of blood T cell repertoires in COVID-19. Study summary: Italy, Spain and the United States were the sources of the convalescent and acute COVID-19 samples.

The CDR3 loop spans 15 amino acids. V was clipped by 5 bases and J by 2 bases; unmatched bases: 5. Germline CDR1 reads MNHEY; CDR2 reads SVGAGI. The receptor was derived from a woman aged 65 to 85 with acute or convalescent COVID-19. The sequencing sample was made of peripheral blood. V gene TRBV6-5 combines with J gene TRBJ1-3; TRBD1 matches 8 bases. The CDR3 coding sequence is TGTGCCAGCAGTCCCGCAGGGGGCACTGGAAACACCATATATTTT. It yields the protein CASSPAGGTGNTIYF.